This TCR beta chain was captured in a study of CD8+ T cells in alopecia areata. Study-wide context: Those patients who were treated received oral tofacitinib, which was given at 5 to 10 mg twice daily for moderate-to-severe alopecia areata.

Of note for this clone: Its antigen is undetermined.

RNA was extracted and reverse transcribed into cDNA as the sequencing template. The data were produced by immunoSEQ multiplex PCR, yet TCRdb's version contains in-frame clones alone and is incomplete. This sample has 200,000 to 250,000 clones, with 50% to 60% found just once. Study-level results: An increase in clonality over normal scalp was evident in lesional scalp, especially alopecia totalis/universalis. Among patients, TCR sharing was less clear than in mice, a difference possibly due in part to HLA diversity in the patient population.

The CDR3 runs to 14 residues. Trimming at V came to 3 bases and at J to 1 base, leaving 1 base not matched to a gene. The V gene's germline CDR1 is LNHNV and CDR2 YYDKDF (reference sequence). Sequencing used CD4+ T cells sorted from blood, obtained at week 0. The TCR originated in a human donor with alopecia areata. V gene TRBV15 combines with J gene TRBJ2-7; 9 bases agree with TRBD1. The CDR3 DNA is TGTGCCACCAGCAGGGGACAGGGATCCTACGAGCAGTACTTC. Residues: CATSRGQGSYEQYF.